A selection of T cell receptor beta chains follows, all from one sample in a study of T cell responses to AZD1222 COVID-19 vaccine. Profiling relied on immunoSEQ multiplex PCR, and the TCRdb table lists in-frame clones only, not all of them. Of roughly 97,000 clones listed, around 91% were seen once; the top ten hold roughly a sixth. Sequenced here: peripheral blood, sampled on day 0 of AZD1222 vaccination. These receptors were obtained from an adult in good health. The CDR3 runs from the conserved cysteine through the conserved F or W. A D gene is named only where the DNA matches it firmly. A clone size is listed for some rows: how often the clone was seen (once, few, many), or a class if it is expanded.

DNA: TGCGCCAGCAGCTACGGACAGAGCTCTGGAAACACCATATATTTT; CDR3: CASSYGQSSGNTIYF; D: NA; V: TRBV5-1; length: 15; size: once; J: TRBJ1-3
DNA: TGTGCCAGCTCGCCTACAACTTTCCCGACAGCGAGCACTGAAGCTTTCTTT; CDR3: CASSPTTFPTASTEAFF; D: NA; V: TRBV18; length: 17; size: NA; J: TRBJ1-1
DNA: TGCGCCACCCAGTACCAGGGGATTATCACAGATACGCAGTATTTT; CDR3: CATQYQGIITDTQYF; D: NA; V: TRBV5-1; length: 15; size: NA; J: TRBJ2-3
DNA: TGTGCCAGCAGCCCGGGGCGAGTGAACTATGGCTACACCTTC; CDR3: CASSPGRVNYGYTF; D: NA; V: TRBV7-2; length: 14; size: NA; J: TRBJ1-2
DNA: TGTGCCAGCAGCTCCCCACCGAGACTAGTGGGGCTGGAGACCCAGTACTTC; CDR3: CASSSPPRLVGLETQYF; D: NA; V: TRBV11-2; length: 17; size: NA; J: TRBJ2-5
DNA: TGTGCCAGCTACGCCGGGACAGGGGGCACCGGGGAGCTGTTTTTT; CDR3: CASYAGTGGTGELFF; D: TRBD1; V: TRBV19; length: 15; size: NA; J: TRBJ2-2
DNA: TGCAGCGTTGTATGGGCACCTAATCAGCCCCAGCATTTT; CDR3: CSVVWAPNQPQHF; D: NA; V: TRBV29-1; length: 13; size: NA; J: TRBJ1-5
DNA: TGTGCCAGCAGCCCCCGGGACCCCCACACCTCGGGGCAGTTCTTC; CDR3: CASSPRDPHTSGQFF; D: NA; V: TRBV7-8; length: 15; size: NA; J: TRBJ2-1
DNA: TGTGCCAGCAGCGGGGAGGGTGTAGGGGAAAAACTGTTTTTT; CDR3: CASSGEGVGEKLFF; D: NA; V: TRBV6-6; length: 14; size: NA; J: TRBJ1-4
DNA: TGTGCCAGCAGTTACTACCGGGACGGGAGCACAGATACGCAGTATTTT; CDR3: CASSYYRDGSTDTQYF; D: NA; V: TRBV6-5; length: 16; size: NA; J: TRBJ2-3
DNA: TGTGCCAGTAGTATTATCCGGGACAGGGGCACTGAAGCTTTCTTT; CDR3: CASSIIRDRGTEAFF; D: TRBD1; V: TRBV19; length: 15; size: NA; J: TRBJ1-1
DNA: TGCGCCAGCAGTGTCGGGACTAGCGGGGGACTGGGTGAGCAGTTCTTC; CDR3: CASSVGTSGGLGEQFF; D: TRBD2; V: TRBV10-1; length: 16; size: many; J: TRBJ2-1
DNA: TGTGCCAGCAGTTACTCGGAACAGGCTACTAACTATGGCTACACCTTC; CDR3: CASSYSEQATNYGYTF; D: NA; V: TRBV6-5; length: 16; size: NA; J: TRBJ1-2
DNA: TGTGCCAGCAGCCGCGGACTGCCCGGGGAGCTGTTTTTT; CDR3: CASSRGLPGELFF; D: NA; V: TRBV11-2; length: 13; size: NA; J: TRBJ2-2
DNA: TGTGCCAGCAGCTTGGGGGCAAGCTCCTATAATTCACCCCTCCACTTT; CDR3: CASSLGASSYNSPLHF; D: NA; V: TRBV5-6; length: 16; size: NA; J: TRBJ1-6
DNA: TGTGCCAGCAGCCCGGGACTAAAGACAGATACGCAGTATTTT; CDR3: CASSPGLKTDTQYF; D: TRBD2; V: TRBV7-3; length: 14; size: NA; J: TRBJ2-3
DNA: TGCGCCAGCAGCCATACAGGGCTGTCCACTAATGAAAAACTGTTTTTT; CDR3: CASSHTGLSTNEKLFF; D: NA; V: TRBV4-1; length: 16; size: NA; J: TRBJ1-4
DNA: TGCGCCAGCAGCTTAGTTGGGGGGGCTCAGGGCACAGATACGCAGTATTTT; CDR3: CASSLVGGAQGTDTQYF; D: NA; V: TRBV5-1; length: 17; size: NA; J: TRBJ2-3
DNA: TGTGCCAGCAGTGGGGGAGTAGCACCCAATACGCAGTATTTT; CDR3: CASSGGVAPNTQYF; D: NA; V: TRBV7-2; length: 14; size: NA; J: TRBJ2-3
DNA: TGTGCCAGCAGTTACCTTAACAATGAGCAGTTCTTC; CDR3: CASSYLNNEQFF; D: NA; V: TRBV6-5; length: 12; size: once; J: TRBJ2-1
DNA: TGTGCCAGCAGCTTAATTGGGGGGGCCTCAACAGATACGCAGTATTTT; CDR3: CASSLIGGASTDTQYF; D: NA; V: TRBV7-3; length: 16; size: few; J: TRBJ2-3
DNA: TGTGCCAGCAGCAACTCGTATACAGATACGCAGTATTTT; CDR3: CASSNSYTDTQYF; D: NA; V: TRBV3-1/TRBV3-2; length: 13; size: NA; J: TRBJ2-3
DNA: TGCGCCAGCAGCCAAGTGAGGCGGACTAGCACAGATACGCAGTATTTT; CDR3: CASSQVRRTSTDTQYF; D: NA; V: TRBV4-1; length: 16; size: NA; J: TRBJ2-3
DNA: TGTGCCAGCAGCCGACGGGGTCAAGATCTGGGGGGCTACACCTTC; CDR3: CASSRRGQDLGGYTF; D: NA; V: TRBV3-1/TRBV3-2; length: 15; size: once; J: TRBJ1-2
DNA: TGTGCCAGCTCACCACGAGCGAAAGGCACAGATACGCAGTATTTT; CDR3: CASSPRAKGTDTQYF; D: NA; V: TRBV18; length: 15; size: once; J: TRBJ2-3
DNA: TGTGCCAGCAGCCCGGGACAGGGTTGGAAACTGTTTTTT; CDR3: CASSPGQGWKLFF; D: TRBD1; V: TRBV5-4; length: 13; size: NA; J: TRBJ1-4
DNA: TGTGCCACCAATACACAGTATGGCTACACCTTC; CDR3: CATNTQYGYTF; D: NA; V: TRBV2; length: 11; size: NA; J: TRBJ1-2
DNA: TGCAGTGCCATTACGGTAGATACGCAGTATTTT; CDR3: CSAITVDTQYF; D: NA; V: TRBV20-1; length: 11; size: NA; J: TRBJ2-3
DNA: TGTGCCAGCAGCGACAGAACAACTAATGAAAAACTGTTTTTT; CDR3: CASSDRTTNEKLFF; D: NA; V: TRBV9; length: 14; size: NA; J: TRBJ1-4